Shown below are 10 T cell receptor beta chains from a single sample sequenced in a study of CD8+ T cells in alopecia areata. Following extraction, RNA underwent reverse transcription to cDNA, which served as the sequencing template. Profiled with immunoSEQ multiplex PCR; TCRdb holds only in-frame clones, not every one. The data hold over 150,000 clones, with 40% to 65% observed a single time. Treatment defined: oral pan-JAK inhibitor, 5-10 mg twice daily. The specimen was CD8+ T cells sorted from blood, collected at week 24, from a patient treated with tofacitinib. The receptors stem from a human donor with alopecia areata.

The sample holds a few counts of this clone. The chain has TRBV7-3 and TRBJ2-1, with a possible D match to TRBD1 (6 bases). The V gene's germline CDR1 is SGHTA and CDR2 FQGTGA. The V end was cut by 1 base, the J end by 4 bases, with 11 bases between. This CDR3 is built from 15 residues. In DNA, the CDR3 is TGTGCCAGCAGCTTAAATCAGGGGTTATACAATGAGCAGTTCTTC. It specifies CASSLNQGLYNEQFF.

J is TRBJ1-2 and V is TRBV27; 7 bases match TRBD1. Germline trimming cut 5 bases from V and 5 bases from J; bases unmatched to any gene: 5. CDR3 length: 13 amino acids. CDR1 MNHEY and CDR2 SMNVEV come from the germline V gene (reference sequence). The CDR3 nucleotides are TGTGCCAGCAGTCCGGGACAGAGATATGGCTACACCTTC. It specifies CASSPGQRYGYTF.

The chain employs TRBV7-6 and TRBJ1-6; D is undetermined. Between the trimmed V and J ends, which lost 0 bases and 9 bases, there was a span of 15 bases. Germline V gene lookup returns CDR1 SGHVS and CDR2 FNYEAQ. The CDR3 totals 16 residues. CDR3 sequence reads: CASSLAEAEGSSPLHF. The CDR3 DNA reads TGTGCCAGCAGCTTAGCGGAGGCGGAAGGGAGTTCACCCCTCCACTTT.

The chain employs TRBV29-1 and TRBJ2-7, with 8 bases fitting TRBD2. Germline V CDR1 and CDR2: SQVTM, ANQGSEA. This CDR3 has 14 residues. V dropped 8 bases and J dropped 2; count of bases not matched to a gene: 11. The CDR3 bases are TGCAGCTGTTCGGGAGGGAGCGGAACCTACGAGCAGTACTTC. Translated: CSCSGGSGTYEQYF.

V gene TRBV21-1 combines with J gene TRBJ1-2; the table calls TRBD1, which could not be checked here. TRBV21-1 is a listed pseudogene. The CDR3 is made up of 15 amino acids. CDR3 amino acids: CASSGKEGQSYGYTF. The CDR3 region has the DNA TGTGCCAGCAGCGGAAAGGAGGGACAGTCCTATGGCTACACCTTC.

CDR3 sequence reads: CASDPRTGLNEKLFF. CDR3 nucleotides: TGTGCCAGCGACCCCAGAACAGGGCTCAATGAAAAACTGTTTTTT. This chain joins TRBV2 and TRBJ1-4, with D tentatively TRBD1 (6 bases). Deletions cut 8 bases from V and 5 bases from J, with 18 bases between. CDR3 size: 15 residues. Germline V CDR1 and CDR2: SNHLY, FYNNEI.

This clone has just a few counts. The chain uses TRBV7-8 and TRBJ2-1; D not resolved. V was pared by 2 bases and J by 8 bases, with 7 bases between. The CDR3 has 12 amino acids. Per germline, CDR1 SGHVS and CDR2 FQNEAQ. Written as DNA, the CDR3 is TGTGCCAGCAGCTTAAGACATGATGAGCAGTTCTTC. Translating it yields CASSLRHDEQFF.

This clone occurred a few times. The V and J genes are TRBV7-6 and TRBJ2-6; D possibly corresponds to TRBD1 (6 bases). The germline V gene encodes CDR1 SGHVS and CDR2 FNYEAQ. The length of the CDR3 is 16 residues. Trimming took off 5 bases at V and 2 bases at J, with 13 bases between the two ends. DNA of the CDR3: TGTGCCAGCAGCCAGTACCACAGGGCTGGGGCCAACGTCCTGACTTTC. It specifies CASSQYHRAGANVLTF.

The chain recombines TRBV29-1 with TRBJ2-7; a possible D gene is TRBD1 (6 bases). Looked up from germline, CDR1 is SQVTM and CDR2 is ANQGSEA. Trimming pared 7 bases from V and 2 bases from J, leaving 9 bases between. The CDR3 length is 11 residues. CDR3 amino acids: CSGGTTYEQYF. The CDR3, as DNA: TGCAGCGGTGGGACAACCTACGAGCAGTACTTC.

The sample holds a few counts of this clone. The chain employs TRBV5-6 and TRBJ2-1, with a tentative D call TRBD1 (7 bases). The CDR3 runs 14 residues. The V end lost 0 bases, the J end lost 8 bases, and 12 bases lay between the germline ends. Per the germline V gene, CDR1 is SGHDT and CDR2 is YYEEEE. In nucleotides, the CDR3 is TGTGCCAGCAGCTTGGGACAGGGAGGCGATGAGCAGTTCTTC. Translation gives CASSLGQGGDEQFF.